These 10 T cell receptor beta chains came from one sample sequenced in a study of CD8+ T cells in alopecia areata. TCR sequencing used cDNA made by reverse transcription of extracted RNA. Using immunoSEQ multiplex PCR, the repertoire was profiled, and TCRdb retains in-frame clones only, with some absent. Sampling found approximately 280,000 clones, none seen once. After pooling, cutaneous lymph node cells were sorted with CD4, CD8alpha, NKG2D, NKG2ACE and other markers. Input material: CD4+ T cells sorted from a lymph node. The receptors come from a C3H/HeJ mouse with alopecia areata. The mouse line has the MHC haplotype H2-k.

This clone has at least ten counts. All gene names here are mouse names. Read data end 4 residues before the CDR3 end; the end is taken from the germline J gene. Other DNA sequences from this sample encode an identical CDR3 as well. V and J are TRBV13-1 and TRBJ1-2, with TRBD1 as a possible D gene (5 bases). Trimming stripped 0 bases from V and 2 bases from J, with 8 bases between. From germline, CDR1 is NSHNY and CDR2 SYGAGN. This CDR3 has 14 amino acids. CDR3 amino acids: CASSDGGGNSDYTF. CDR3 bases read: TGTGCCAGCAGTGATGGGGGGGGGAACTCC.

In the case of this clone: The genes and germline here are from mouse. The read ends 4 residues early relative to the CDR3; the germline J gene fills the gap. The rearrangement links TRBV5 to TRBJ2-1; TRBD2 matches at 10 bases. The V and J ends lost 0 bases and 4 bases, in that order; junction bases with no gene match: 6. The CDR3 contains 17 residues. CDR1 and CDR2 (germline): LGHNA, YNLKQL (reference sequence). CDR3 bases read: TGTGCCAGCAGCCAAGATCCCTGGGGGGGCGCTTATGCT. This sequence encodes CASSQDPWGGAYA. The complete CDR3 reads CASSQDPWGGAYAEQFF.

A remark on this clone: Gene names denote mouse genes. The read terminates 4 residues ahead of where the CDR3 ends, so the germline J gene completes it. The chain joins TRBV13-1 to TRBJ2-7; possibly TRBD1 for D (5 bases). The CDR3 covers 15 residues. V dropped 0 bases and J dropped 0 bases, with 10 bases sitting between them. CDR1 NSHNY and CDR2 SYGAGN come from the germline V gene. The sequenced CDR3 bases are TGTGCCAGCAGTGATGCCCCAGGGAGCTCCTAT. This gives the protein CASSDAPGSSY. The whole CDR3 protein reads CASSDAPGSSYEQYF.

This clone was counted a few times. Mouse gene names and germline throughout. The read ends 4 residues before the CDR3 terminus; that terminus is restored from the germline J gene. This chain links TRBV1 with TRBJ2-2; 11 bases align to TRBD1. V gave up 2 bases and J gave up 0 bases; unmatched junction bases: 2. Germline CDR1 and CDR2: NSQYPW and LRSPGD (reference sequence). The CDR3 contains 17 residues. The CDR3 bases that were read are TGCACCTGCAGTGCACGGGACAGGGGGACAAACACCGGG. This sequence encodes CTCSARDRGTNTG. The CDR3 in full is CTCSARDRGTNTGQLYF.

About this clone: The gene names here belong to mouse. The CDR3 end falls 4 residues outside the read, so it is completed with the germline J gene. V gene TRBV5 combines with J gene TRBJ2-1; perhaps TRBD1 as D (5 bases). V dropped 2 bases and J dropped 0 bases, with 8 bases sitting between them. The CDR3 covers 15 residues. Germline-derived CDR1 and CDR2 are LGHNA and YNLKQL (reference sequence). The part of the CDR3 DNA that was read is TGTGCCAGCAGCCAAAAGGACAATAACTATGCT. Translation: CASSQKDNNYA. The CDR3 in its entirety is CASSQKDNNYAEQFF.

This clone was counted only a few times. Gene names and germline match the mouse. Read sequence stops 4 residues before the CDR3 end, and the germline J gene provides the missing end. The chain is built from TRBV13-1 and TRBJ2-1; D uncertain. CDR3 length: 12 amino acids. Germline V gene data show CDR1 as NSHNY and CDR2 as SYGAGN. Trimming pared 8 bases from V and 1 base from J, leaving 7 bases between. The CDR3 bases that were read are TGTGCCAGTAACAGCAACTATGCT. Its protein is CASNSNYA. The whole CDR3 sequence reads CASNSNYAEQFF.

Note on this clone: Mouse names are used for the genes. Read coverage stops 4 residues before the CDR3 terminus; the germline J gene supplies the remainder. The same CDR3 also results from other DNA sequences found in this sample. The chain combines TRBV31 with TRBJ1-2; no clear D. This CDR3 is built from 13 residues. CDR1 and CDR2 from the germline V gene are GKSSPN and SITVG. V lost 0 bases, J lost 0 bases, and 5 bases lay in between. CDR3 in amino acids: CAWSLGSNSDYTF. The part of the CDR3 DNA that was read is TGTGCCTGGAGTCTGGGGTCAAACTCC.

Concerning this clone: Mouse gene names apply. The sample has other DNA sequences that encode this CDR3 too. Here the CDR3 reads CASSITGGAYEQYF. Partial CDR3 DNA: TGTGCCAGCAGTATAACAGGGGGGGCCTAT. J is TRBJ2-7 and V is TRBV19; TRBD1 is a possible D gene (8 bases). The CDR3 extends 4 residues past the end of the read, so its final part is completed from the germline J gene. CDR3 length: 14 residues. Trimming pared 1 base from V and 2 bases from J, leaving 10 bases between. Germline CDR1 FNHDT, CDR2 SITEND (reference sequence).

This clone was found many times. Mouse gene names and germline throughout. Read coverage stops 4 residues before the CDR3 terminus; the germline J gene supplies the remainder. The chain carries TRBV17 and TRBJ2-5, with 7 bases identical to TRBD1. Trimming removed 4 bases from V and 0 bases from J; junction bases left unmatched: 7. CDR3 length: 16 residues. Germline CDR1 MNHDT, CDR2 YYDKIL. The CDR3 sequence is CASSTLRDSNQDTQYF. The part of the CDR3 DNA that was read is TGTGCTAGCAGTACCCTCCGGGACAGCAACCAAGAC.

This clone was detected only a few times. Mouse gene names apply. Read sequence stops 3 residues before the CDR3 end, and the germline J gene provides the missing end. Other DNA sequences within the sample encode an identical CDR3. The gene calls are TRBV19 and TRBJ1-6; no reliable D call. TRBJ1-6 is filed as an ORF, its function uncertain. Trimming pared 3 bases from V and 0 bases from J, leaving 4 bases between. Looked up from germline, CDR1 is FNHDT and CDR2 is SITEND (reference sequence). This CDR3 comprises 14 residues. CDR3 DNA (partial): TGTGCCAGCAGTACAGATTCCTATAATTCGCCC. Its protein product is CASSTDSYNSP. The full CDR3 reads CASSTDSYNSPLYF.